Each of the 31 T cell receptor beta chains below was sequenced from the same sample in a study of T cell repertoires in cytomegalovirus infection. MiXCR, run by TCRdb on the reads, gives a single entry per CDR3 protein. The sample shows roughly 300,000 distinct CDR3 sequences, more than 8% of them seen only once. Input material: PBMCs. These TCRs come from a human donor in good health (CMV status not recorded). Some clones in this sample may be carry-over from other donors' samples.

This clonotype occurred a few times. The chain has TRBV12-3 or TRBV12-4 and TRBJ1-4; 8 bases map to TRBD1. The V and J ends lost 7 bases and 5 bases, in that order; junction bases with no gene match: 6. The CDR3 spans 14 residues. The CDR3 is CASTSWTGNEKLFF. In DNA, the CDR3 is TGTGCCAGCACCTCGTGGACAGGGAATGAAAAACTGTTTTTT.

At least ten counts were recorded for this clonotype. The chain employs TRBV7-9 and TRBJ1-1, with a weak D call TRBD1 (5 bases). CDR1 is SEHNR and CDR2 is FQNEAQ in the germline V gene (reference sequence). V shed 6 bases and J shed 5 bases, with 16 bases lying between them. The length of the CDR3 is 14 residues. This CDR3 reads CASRGVPIATEAFF. In DNA form, the CDR3 reads TGTGCCAGCAGGGGGGTCCCAATAGCGACTGAAGCTTTCTTT.

The table lists this clonotype with a few counts. The chain is built from TRBV25-1 and TRBJ1-5; D is perhaps TRBD1 (5 bases). V was cut by 3 bases and J by 4 bases, with 10 bases left in between. The germline V gene encodes CDR1 MGHDK and CDR2 SYGVNS. This CDR3 comprises 14 residues. Written as DNA, the CDR3 is TGTGCCAGCAGTGATACCAGGACAAATCAGCCCCAGCATTTT. It encodes CASSDTRTNQPQHF.

Many counts were recorded for this clonotype. V is TRBV7-9 and J is TRBJ1-6; D unclear. In germline, CDR1 is SEHNR, CDR2 FQNEAQ (reference sequence). The ends were cut back, 1 base at V and 13 bases at J, with 8 bases in the middle. This CDR3 is built from 12 residues. CDR3 coding DNA: TGTGCCAGCAGCTTAGGCTATTGGCCCCTCCACTTT. It specifies CASSLGYWPLHF.

Many counts were recorded for this clonotype. This chain joins TRBV7-2 and TRBJ2-2; 11 nucleotides agree with TRBD2. The junction had 8 bases not matched to a gene; V was cut back by 5 bases and J by 6 bases. CDR1 SGHTA and CDR2 FQGNSA come from the germline V gene. There are 16 residues in the CDR3. The chain's CDR3 is CASSPQRLAGPGELFF. DNA of the CDR3: TGTGCCAGCAGCCCGCAGAGACTAGCGGGACCCGGGGAGCTGTTTTTT.

This clonotype was counted between two and nine times. The CDR3 DNA is TGTGCCAGCAGTTACTCGCTAGCGGGGAGCACAGATACGCAGTATTTT. Amino acids: CASSYSLAGSTDTQYF. V and J are TRBV6-2 or TRBV6-3 and TRBJ2-3; 9 nucleotides match TRBD2. V was pared by 0 bases and J by 0 bases, with 1 base of the junction left unmatched. This CDR3 has 16 amino acids. The germline V gene has CDR1 MNHEY and CDR2 SVGEGT.

This clonotype appeared a few times. The chain links TRBV18 to TRBJ2-3; D is perhaps TRBD1 (6 bases). Trimming left V 6 bases short and J 0 bases short, with 13 bases between. The CDR3 totals 15 residues. Germline lookup yields CDR1 KGHSH and CDR2 LQKENI. CDR3 protein: CASSLGQTSTDTQYF. The CDR3 DNA reads as TGTGCCAGCTCTCTTGGACAGACTAGCACAGATACGCAGTATTTT.

V usage is TRBV20-1 and J usage is TRBJ1-4; possibly TRBD1 for D (6 bases). Per the germline V gene, CDR1 is DFQATT and CDR2 is SNEGSKA (reference sequence). This CDR3 has 14 amino acids. Deletions cut 0 bases from V and 8 bases from J, with 13 bases between. The CDR3 DNA reads TGCAGTGCTAGAGATTGGCAGGGGCCCGAAAAACTGTTTTTT. Translated: CSARDWQGPEKLFF.

This clonotype was seen at least ten times. The V call is TRBV6-6, the J call TRBJ1-6; TRBD1 matches at 8 bases. Germline V gene lookup returns CDR1 MNHNY and CDR2 SVGAGI (reference sequence). Trimming removed 5 bases from V and 7 bases from J; junction bases left unmatched: 4. The CDR3 length is 14 residues. The CDR3 protein is CASSPGQGNSPLHF. As DNA, the CDR3 is TGTGCCAGCAGTCCCGGACAGGGAAATTCACCCCTCCACTTT.

This clonotype occurred many times. For the CDR3, the DNA is TGTGCCAGCAGCTTAGTCGGGGGCGCGGGATCTGGAAACACCATATATTTT. Translated, it gives CASSLVGGAGSGNTIYF. The chain links TRBV7-6 to TRBJ1-3; tentatively, D is TRBD1 (6 bases). CDR3 length: 17 amino acids. Trimming stripped 1 base from V and 1 base from J, with 14 bases between. Germline CDR1 and CDR2: SGHVS and FNYEAQ.

The CDR3 DNA follows: TGTGCCAGCAGCTTATCAGGGGCTACAGGGTACACCTTC. Protein product: CASSLSGATGYTF. This chain connects TRBV7-2 to TRBJ1-2; TRBD1 might be the D (6 bases). V dropped 2 bases and J dropped 11 bases, with 15 bases sitting between them. This CDR3 contains 13 residues. Germline assignment: CDR1 SGHTA and CDR2 FQGNSA. Supplemented by reference TRBV7-2 and TRBJ1-2, the full variable domain reads GAGVSQSPSNKVTEKGKDVELRCDPISGHTALYWYRQSLGQGLEFLIYFQGNSAPDKSGLPSDRFSAERTGGSVSTLTIQRTQQEDSAVYLCASSLSGATGYTFGSGTRLTVV.

This clonotype has at least ten counts. This chain joins TRBV7-6 and TRBJ2-1; 7 nucleotides agree with TRBD1. Germline trimming cut 3 bases from V and 8 bases from J; bases unmatched to any gene: 13. Germline assignment: CDR1 SGHVS and CDR2 FNYEAQ. CDR3 length: 16 amino acids. The CDR3 DNA reads TGTGCCAGCAGCTTGTTGGGGCGACAGGGTTTCGATGAGCAGTTCTTC. It specifies CASSLLGRQGFDEQFF.

This clonotype was recorded at least ten times. The CDR3 nucleotides read TGTGCCAGCAGCTTCGGGGGTTCAGTTTCTGAAGCTTTCTTT. Amino acid sequence: CASSFGGSVSEAFF. The J gene is TRBJ1-1, the V gene TRBV7-2; weak D call: TRBD1 (5 bases). V lost 3 bases and J lost 6, with 14 bases in between. The CDR3 runs to 14 residues. CDR1 is SGHTA, CDR2 FQGNSA, per germline.

This clonotype was seen ten or more times. The chain carries TRBV7-8 and TRBJ2-1; unclear D gene. The V gene lost 1 base and the J gene lost 3 bases, with 7 bases spanning the gap. This CDR3 contains 14 residues. Germline CDR1 is SGHVS and CDR2 is FQNEAQ. CDR3 protein: CASSLGVVYNEQFF. Here the CDR3 DNA reads TGTGCCAGCAGCTTAGGTGTAGTCTACAATGAGCAGTTCTTC. The full variable domain, with the rest looked up from reference TRBV7-8 and TRBJ2-1, is GAGVSQSPRYKVAKRGQDVALRCDPISGHVSLFWYQQALGQGPEFLTYFQNEAQLDKSGLPSDRFFAERPEGSVSTLKIQRTQQEDSAVYLCASSLGVVYNEQFFGPGTRLTVL.

This clonotype occurred many times. This chain connects TRBV28 to TRBJ2-7; D possibly matches TRBD1 or TRBD2 (5 bases each). The germline V gene encodes CDR1 MDHEN and CDR2 SYDVKM. V was shortened by 9 bases and J by 0 bases, with 15 bases between the two germline ends. There are 14 residues in the CDR3. Written as DNA, the CDR3 is TGTGCCAGTGGCCCCCCAGGGAGCTCCTACGAGCAGTACTTC. Translation: CASGPPGSSYEQYF. Looking up the rest from reference TRBV28 and TRBJ2-7 gives the full variable domain: DVKVTQSSRYLVKRTGEKVFLECVQDMDHENMFWYRQDPGLGLRLIYFSYDVKMKEKGDIPEGYSVSREKKERFSLILESASTNQTSMYLCASGPPGSSYEQYFGPGTRLTVT.

This clonotype was seen only a few times. The CDR3 reads CASSQEGTGMGTIYF. The CDR3 DNA follows: TGTGCCAGCAGCCAAGAGGGGACAGGGATGGGCACCATATATTTT. The V gene is TRBV4-2, the J gene TRBJ1-3, with 9 bases identical to TRBD1. V gave up 0 bases and J gave up 9 bases; unmatched junction bases: 6. The CDR3 is made up of 15 amino acids. The germline V gene has CDR1 LGHNA and CDR2 YNFKEQ.

This clonotype was counted ten times or more. The chain joins TRBV7-2 to TRBJ2-7, with 8 bases lining up with TRBD2. V lost 5 bases, J lost 1 base, and 7 bases stayed unmatched. Germline lookup yields CDR1 SGHTA and CDR2 FQGNSA. The CDR3 is 15 amino acids. In nucleotides, the CDR3 is TGTGCCAGCAGCGGACGCGGGGGGCAATCCTACGAGCAGTACTTC. It translates to CASSGRGGQSYEQYF.

In regard to this clonotype: Sequence at one end of the junction differs from germline and may be a read error. The V call is TRBV18, the J call TRBJ2-5; D may be TRBD1 (5 bases). Germline V gives CDR1 KGHSH, CDR2 LQKENI. The CDR3 length is 14 residues. This chain's CDR3 is CASFTRQGTVTQHF. CDR3 coding DNA: TGTGCCAGCTTCACCCGGCAGGGAACAGTGACCCAGCACTTC.

This clonotype was seen repeatedly, ten times or more. The chain employs TRBV7-6 and TRBJ2-3; 9 bases match TRBD2. Germline loops: CDR1 SGHVS, CDR2 FNYEAQ. Trimming removed 1 base from V and 1 base from J; junction bases left unmatched: 9. This CDR3 region has 18 residues. This chain's CDR3 is CASSLVGGGAPGTDTQYF. As DNA, the CDR3 is TGTGCCAGCAGCTTAGTTGGCGGGGGGGCCCCTGGCACAGATACGCAGTATTTT. The full variable domain, its missing parts supplied by reference TRBV7-6 and TRBJ2-3, is GAGVSQSPRYKVTKRGQDVALRCDPISGHVSLYWYRQALGQGPEFLTYFNYEAQQDKSGLPNDRFSAERPEGSISTLTIQRTEQRDSAMYRCASSLVGGGAPGTDTQYFGPGTRLTVL.

The chain combines TRBV6-2 or TRBV6-3 with TRBJ2-7; possibly TRBD1 for D (5 bases). This CDR3 is built from 13 residues. Germline CDR1 MNHEY, CDR2 SVGEGT. V was shortened by 6 bases and J by 2 bases, with 11 bases between the two germline ends. CDR3: CASRRPDTYEQYF. The DNA of the CDR3 is TGTGCCAGCAGAAGGCCGGACACCTACGAGCAGTACTTC.

In its sample, this clonotype was seen a few times. The rearrangement uses TRBV30 and TRBJ2-6; unclear D gene. The ends were cut back, 3 bases at V and 0 bases at J, with 6 bases in the middle. Germline CDR1 and CDR2: GTSNPN and SVGIG (reference sequence). CDR3 size: 14 residues. CDR3: CAWSDRSGANVLTF. CDR3 sequence (DNA): TGTGCCTGGAGCGATCGCTCTGGGGCCAACGTCCTGACTTTC.

Ten or more counts support this clonotype. V and J are TRBV12-3 or TRBV12-4 and TRBJ2-2; TRBD2 aligns across 8 bases. This CDR3 region has 15 residues. V lost 5 bases and J lost 5; bases outside the gene matches: 7. The CDR3 protein is CASSGSGSRTGELFF. The CDR3 DNA reads TGTGCCAGCAGTGGAAGCGGGAGCCGGACCGGGGAGCTGTTTTTT.

V is TRBV7-2 and J is TRBJ2-1; D uncertain. V dropped 1 base and J dropped 5 bases, with 9 bases sitting between them. Germline V CDR1 and CDR2: SGHTA, FQGNSA. CDR3 length equals 14 residues. DNA of the CDR3: TGTGCCAGCAGCTTAGAACGGCTGAACAATGAGCAGTTCTTC. Protein: CASSLERLNNEQFF.

This clonotype appeared a few times. The chain uses TRBV7-3 and TRBJ2-3; 12 nucleotides agree with TRBD2. Germline lookup yields CDR1 SGHTA and CDR2 FQGTGA. V was clipped by 5 bases and J by 2 bases; unmatched bases: 2. CDR3 length: 15 residues. CDR3: CASSRLAGDTDTQYF. The CDR3 region has the DNA TGTGCCAGCAGCAGACTAGCGGGGGACACAGATACGCAGTATTTT.

The rearrangement uses TRBV3-1 and TRBJ2-1; D is ambiguous. Germline-derived CDR1 and CDR2 are LGHDT and YNNKEL (reference sequence). V was clipped by 1 base and J by 1 base, with 5 bases between them. The CDR3 consists of 14 residues. The CDR3 DNA follows: TGTGCCAGCAGCCAAGGGTTTTCCTACAATGAGCAGTTCTTC. Its translation is CASSQGFSYNEQFF.

This clonotype occurred a few times. The chain joins TRBV6-2 or TRBV6-3 to TRBJ2-3; D might be TRBD2 (6 bases). Germline CDR1 MNHEY, CDR2 SVGEGT. The length of the CDR3 is 14 residues. V dropped 7 bases and J dropped 2 bases, with 13 bases sitting between them. The CDR3 loop is CASNDGTFTDTQYF. CDR3 nucleotides: TGTGCCAGCAACGACGGGACTTTCACAGATACGCAGTATTTT.

About this clonotype itself: An end of the junction does not agree with germline; a read error may underlie this. V and J are TRBV4-3 and TRBJ2-1, with TRBD1 matching 7 bases. Per the germline V gene, CDR1 is LGHNA and CDR2 is YSLEER. CDR3 length: 16 residues. CDR3 region: CASSKEGGRSYNEQFF. The CDR3 region has the DNA TGCGCCAGCAGCAAAGAAGGGGGCCGATCCTACAATGAGCAGTTCTTC.

CDR3 protein: CSARPRGDTEAFF. CDR3 DNA: TGCAGTGCTAGGCCCAGGGGTGACACTGAAGCTTTCTTT. The chain has TRBV20-1 and TRBJ1-1; D is possibly TRBD1 (6 bases). This CDR3 region has 13 residues. V was cut by 3 bases and J by 3 bases, with 11 bases left in between. Germline loops: CDR1 DFQATT, CDR2 SNEGSKA (reference sequence).

This clonotype was seen a few times. The J gene is TRBJ2-3, the V gene TRBV7-2; weak D call: TRBD1 (6 bases). With 6 bases removed from V and 6 bases from J, the gap between germline ends came to 13 bases. Germline-derived CDR1 and CDR2 are SGHTA and FQGNSA. The CDR3 spans 13 residues. DNA of the CDR3: TGTGCCAGCAGGTCGCCCCAGGGGGATACGCAGTATTTT. Its translation: CASRSPQGDTQYF. The full variable domain, completed using reference TRBV7-2 and TRBJ2-3, is GAGVSQSPSNKVTEKGKDVELRCDPISGHTALYWYRQSLGQGLEFLIYFQGNSAPDKSGLPSDRFSAERTGGSVSTLTIQRTQQEDSAVYLCASRSPQGDTQYFGPGTRLTVL.

This clonotype has only a few counts. The chain carries TRBV20-1 and TRBJ1-5, with 10 nucleotides matching TRBD1. The junction had 15 bases not matched to a gene; V was cut back by 5 bases and J by 5 bases. Germline values: CDR1 DFQATT, CDR2 SNEGSKA (reference sequence). The CDR3 runs 17 residues. Here the CDR3 DNA reads TGCAGTGCTCACAGTCCCGGGACAGGGGCCAATGATCAGCCCCAGCATTTT. Its translation: CSAHSPGTGANDQPQHF.

Turning to this clonotype: The junction differs from germline at one of its ends, possibly a read error. This chain connects TRBV7-2 to TRBJ1-1; D remains unclear. CDR1 and CDR2 (germline): SGHTA, FQGNSA. The CDR3 runs 13 residues. Here the CDR3 reads CVSSVYPGREAFF. The DNA for the CDR3 is TGTGTCAGCAGCGTCTATCCCGGGAGGGAAGCTTTCTTT.